This passage covers 7 T cell receptor beta chains from one sample sequenced in a study of identical twins. TCRdb processed the 5' RACE reads anew with MiXCR; each CDR3 protein has one entry. The repertoire holds about 720,000 distinct CDR3 sequences, with 18% as singletons. In addition, the sample was reused for a study of T cells expressing NK-cell markers.

Sample: PBMCs. These receptors were collected from a woman under 30 in good health.

This clonotype was seen more than once but under ten times. V is TRBV7-9 and J is TRBJ2-5, with 11 bases aligning to TRBD2. The V gene end was trimmed by 4 bases and the J gene end by 4 bases; junction bases not matched to a gene: 5. Germline CDR1 is SEHNR and CDR2 is FQNEAQ (reference sequence). The CDR3 spans 15 residues. The CDR3 here is CASSSGLAGGETQYF. In DNA form, the CDR3 reads TGTGCCAGCAGCTCGGGGCTAGCGGGGGGAGAGACCCAGTACTTC.

The rearrangement links TRBV5-5 to TRBJ1-6; D gene unclear. This CDR3 region has 15 residues. Looked up from germline, CDR1 is SGHKS and CDR2 is YYEKEE (reference sequence). V was shortened by 2 bases and J by 7 bases, with 13 bases between the two germline ends. CDR3: CASSFPTTQNSPLHF. CDR3 in DNA: TGTGCCAGCAGCTTTCCGACGACCCAAAATTCACCCCTCCACTTT. Combining the CDR3 with reference TRBV5-5 and TRBJ1-6 gives the whole variable domain DAGVTQSPTHLIKTRGQQVTLRCSPISGHKSVSWYQQVLGQGPQFIFQYYEKEERGRGNFPDRFSARQFPNYSSELNVNALLLGDSALYLCASSFPTTQNSPLHFGNGTRLTVT.

This clonotype has only a few counts. The chain has TRBV12-3 or TRBV12-4 and TRBJ2-1; D perhaps matches TRBD2 (6 bases). The CDR3 has 15 amino acids. V was trimmed by 6 bases and J by 0 bases, leaving 12 bases between them. Here the CDR3 DNA reads TGTGCCAGCAGGGGAGGAGTTCACTCCTACAATGAGCAGTTCTTC. It is translated as CASRGGVHSYNEQFF.

This clonotype was counted only a few times. The rearrangement uses TRBV9 and TRBJ2-2; no clear D. This CDR3 region has 13 residues. Germline values: CDR1 SGDLS, CDR2 YYNGEE. The V and J ends lost 4 bases and 6 bases respectively, with 10 bases between them. The CDR3 nucleotides are TGTGCCAGCAGCCCCCCCCGAGCCGGGGAGCTGTTTTTT. This sequence encodes CASSPPRAGELFF.

The chain joins TRBV4-3 to TRBJ2-1; TRBD2 aligns across 7 bases. This CDR3 has 18 residues. V lost 6 bases to trimming and J lost 0 bases; unmatched junction nucleotides: 14. Per the germline V gene, CDR1 is LGHNA and CDR2 is YSLEER. The CDR3 DNA is TGCGCCAGCAGTTCCGAGCTAGCGGCTACCAGCTCCTACAATGAGCAGTTCTTC. This gives the protein CASSSELAATSSYNEQFF.

CDR3 sequence reads: CASSWGLTNTEQYF. The CDR3 region has the DNA TGTGCCAGCAGTTGGGGCTTAACTAATACCGAGCAGTACTTC. The chain uses TRBV6-2 or TRBV6-3 and TRBJ2-7, with a tentative D call TRBD1 (5 bases). CDR1 and CDR2 (germline): MNHEY, SVGEGT. The CDR3 has 14 amino acids. The V gene lost 4 bases and the J gene lost 6 bases, with 16 bases spanning the gap.

The chain links TRBV4-2 to TRBJ2-3, with D tentatively TRBD2 (6 bases). Looked up from germline, CDR1 is LGHNA and CDR2 is YNFKEQ. There are 16 residues in the CDR3. V shed 1 base and J shed 1 base, with 12 bases lying between them. CDR3 bases: TGTGCCAGCAGCCAAGGTGCGGGGTATCGCACAGATACGCAGTATTTT. Residues: CASSQGAGYRTDTQYF.